This T cell receptor beta chain was captured by sequencing in a study of metastatic and nonmetastatic thyroid tumors. Study details: Across peripheral blood and tumor or nodule tissue samples taken from malignant and benign thyroid patients, the repertoires were compared with one another.

Each patient came to thyroid surgery without any prior treatment (of any kind). The CDR3 consists of 8 residues. CDR1 and CDR2 from the germline V gene are SGHTA and FQGNSA. Trimming removed 8 bases at V and 12 bases at J, with 8 bases between. TCRdb re-clonotyped the PCR reads via MiXCR. The sample lists 35,000 to 45,000 clones; roughly 12% were seen once. This clone has a handful of counts. The sample taken for sequencing was blood. The chain links TRBV7-2 to TRBJ2-7, with D unclear. This TCR was sampled from a male donor with papillary thyroid cancer or a benign thyroid nodule (not recorded which). Some clones in this sample may be carry-over from other donors' samples. The CDR3 spells CASALLYF. The CDR3 DNA is TGTGCCAGCGCACTGCTGTACTTC.